The next 10 T cell receptor beta chains were all read from a single sample in a study of blood T cell repertoires in COVID-19. Profiling relied on immunoSEQ multiplex PCR, and the TCRdb table lists in-frame clones only, not all of them. Here the sample spans roughly 250,000 clones, 70% to 90% being singletons. The sample taken for sequencing was peripheral blood. These receptors originate from a man aged 45-65 years with acute or convalescent COVID-19.

The chain employs TRBV25-1 and TRBJ1-2; possible D gene TRBD1, 6 bases. Trimming pared 4 bases from V and 2 bases from J, leaving 11 bases between. Germline V gives CDR1 MGHDK, CDR2 SYGVNS. The CDR3 length is 14 residues. The CDR3 DNA is TGTGCCAGCAGTGTGACAGGTGGGAACTATGGCTACACCTTC. This sequence encodes CASSVTGGNYGYTF.

This sequence joins TRBV6-5 and TRBJ1-1, with D hard to call. The CDR3 has 14 residues. In germline, CDR1 is MNHEY, CDR2 SVGAGI. Trimming took off 0 bases at V and 0 bases at J, with 5 bases between the two ends. CDR3 protein: CASSYSFLNTEAFF. In DNA form, the CDR3 reads TGTGCCAGCAGTTACTCGTTCTTGAACACTGAAGCTTTCTTT.

The genes are TRBV9 and TRBJ2-5; D might be TRBD2 (6 bases). The V gene lost 3 bases and the J gene lost 4 bases, with 13 bases spanning the gap. The CDR3 totals 14 residues. Germline loops: CDR1 SGDLS, CDR2 YYNGEE. CDR3 sequence reads: CASSGWRDRETQYF. The DNA of the CDR3 is TGTGCCAGCAGCGGATGGCGGGATCGAGAGACCCAGTACTTC. Full variable domain (remainder filled in from reference TRBV9 and TRBJ2-5): DSGVTQTPKHLITATGQRVTLRCSPRSGDLSVYWYQQSLDQGLQFLIQYYNGEERAKGNILERFSAQQFPDLHSELNLSSLELGDSALYFCASSGWRDRETQYFGPGTRLLVL.

This clone was observed once. This sequence joins TRBV5-1 and TRBJ2-7, with a weak D call TRBD2 (5 bases). Trimming left V 3 bases short and J 3 bases short, with 7 bases between. The CDR3 is 12 amino acids. From germline, CDR1 is SGHRS and CDR2 YFSETQ. The CDR3, as DNA: TGCGCCAGCAGCTCAGAGGGCTACGAGCAGTACTTC. This translates into CASSSEGYEQYF.

This clone has a handful of counts. The rearrangement joins TRBV28 to TRBJ2-7, with D hard to call. Germline values: CDR1 MDHEN, CDR2 SYDVKM. This CDR3 comprises 13 residues. V was cut by 1 base and J by 4 bases, with 8 bases left in between. The CDR3 DNA reads as TGTGCCAGCAGTTTATCTTCCGGTTACGAGCAGTACTTC. This codes for CASSLSSGYEQYF.

This chain connects TRBV6-1 to TRBJ1-2, with a weak D call TRBD1 (6 bases). The CDR3 totals 16 residues. Trimming pared 2 bases from V and 8 bases from J, leaving 21 bases between. Germline CDR1 and CDR2: MNHNS and SASEGT. CDR3 nucleotides: TGTGCCAGCAGTGAAAGGTTTGTCAGGGGAAGAGAAGGCTACACCTTC. Its translation is CASSERFVRGREGYTF.

The genes are TRBV19 and TRBJ2-6, with 7 bases matching TRBD1. The V gene's germline CDR1 is LNHDA and CDR2 SQIVND (reference sequence). V shed 7 bases and J 1 base; nucleotides not matched to a gene: 10. The CDR3 loop spans 17 amino acids. CDR3 loop: CASTETGSRSGANVLTF. The CDR3 DNA sequence: TGTGCCAGTACCGAGACAGGGAGCAGGTCTGGGGCCAACGTCCTGACTTTC.

The chain joins TRBV5-1 to TRBJ2-1; TRBD2 matches 14 bases. Germline lookup yields CDR1 SGHRS and CDR2 YFSETQ. V dropped 4 bases and J dropped 8; count of bases not matched to a gene: 11. This CDR3 is 17 amino acids long. CDR3 loop: CASSPRPPGLAGDEQFF. The CDR3 region has the DNA TGCGCCAGCAGCCCGAGACCCCCGGGACTAGCGGGAGATGAGCAGTTCTTC.

The gene calls are TRBV28 and TRBJ1-6, with TRBD1 matching over 8 bases. Germline CDR1 MDHEN, CDR2 SYDVKM. V lost 5 bases, J lost 10 bases, and 13 bases stayed unmatched. The CDR3 extends over 16 amino acids. Written as DNA, the CDR3 is TGTGCCAGCAGTGTCCAAGGACAGGGTGACAGATCACCCCTCCACTTT. This codes for CASSVQGQGDRSPLHF.

The V and J genes are TRBV5-8 and TRBJ2-2; D is possibly TRBD2 (6 bases). This CDR3 has 16 amino acids. V shed 4 bases and J shed 4 bases, with 17 bases lying between them. Looked up from germline, CDR1 is SGHTS and CDR2 is YDEGEE. CDR3 nucleotides: TGTGCCAGCAGCACTTTGACGGGAGCCAGCACCGGGGAGCTGTTTTTT. Translation: CASSTLTGASTGELFF.